These 32 T cell receptor beta chains were all obtained from the same sample, sequenced in a study of identical twins. TCRdb re-called the 5' RACE reads through MiXCR, storing one row per CDR3 protein. The table has roughly 250,000 distinct CDR3 sequences, over 13% seen once. Sequenced input: memory (CD45RO+) T cells sorted from blood. These receptors were taken from a woman under 30 in good health.

This clonotype was recorded many times. This chain links TRBV27 with TRBJ2-5, with 12 bases fitting TRBD2. CDR1 and CDR2 from the germline V gene are MNHEY and SMNVEV (reference sequence). The ends lost 2 bases at V and 5 bases at J; junction bases unmatched: 12. The CDR3 has 18 amino acids. CDR3 in amino acids: CASSLIPTSGSGRETQYF. The CDR3 region has the DNA TGTGCCAGCAGTTTAATCCCGACTAGCGGGAGCGGCAGGGAGACCCAGTACTTC.

J is TRBJ2-4 and V is TRBV4-1, with TRBD2 matching over 12 bases. Germline CDR1 is MGHRA and CDR2 is YSYEKL. This CDR3 is built from 17 residues. The ends lost 3 bases at V and 6 bases at J; junction bases unmatched: 9. CDR3 bases: TGCGCCAGCAGCCAGCCGACTAGCGGGAGTCTGAGAAACATTCAGTACTTC. Its protein is CASSQPTSGSLRNIQYF.

A few counts support this clonotype. The chain combines TRBV2 with TRBJ2-7, with no clear D. This CDR3 is 13 amino acids long. The germline V gene has CDR1 SNHLY and CDR2 FYNNEI. Trimming cost V 5 bases and J 0 bases, with 8 bases left between them. CDR3 region: CASSYYSSYEQYF. For the CDR3, the DNA is TGTGCCAGCAGTTACTATAGCTCCTACGAGCAGTACTTC.

This chain links TRBV5-6 with TRBJ1-2; TRBD1 agrees at 8 bases. The CDR3 spans 12 residues. Germline V gene sequence: CDR1 SGHDT, CDR2 YYEEEE. The ends lost 3 bases at V and 8 bases at J; junction bases unmatched: 3. For the CDR3, the DNA is TGTGCCAGCAGCTGGACAGGGCAGGGCTACACCTTC. Translating gives CASSWTGQGYTF.

The chain uses TRBV6-5 and TRBJ2-2, with 13 nucleotides matching TRBD2. Germline CDR1 reads MNHEY; CDR2 reads SVGAGI. CDR3 length: 18 amino acids. V dropped 0 bases and J dropped 5; count of bases not matched to a gene: 6. The CDR3 here is CASSYSLRLAGGTGELFF. As DNA, the CDR3 is TGTGCCAGCAGTTACTCTTTAAGACTAGCGGGAGGAACCGGGGAGCTGTTTTTT.

This clonotype came up a few times. The chain carries TRBV9 and TRBJ1-2, with D hard to call. Trimming removed 4 bases at V and 4 bases at J, with 14 bases between. The V gene's germline CDR1 is SGDLS and CDR2 YYNGEE. The CDR3 loop spans 14 amino acids. CDR3 nucleotides: TGTGCCAGCAGCCCCCAGGAGCTTTCCTATGGCTACACCTTC. Encoded protein: CASSPQELSYGYTF. The whole variable domain, filled in from reference TRBV9 and TRBJ1-2, reads DSGVTQTPKHLITATGQRVTLRCSPRSGDLSVYWYQQSLDQGLQFLIQYYNGEERAKGNILERFSAQQFPDLHSELNLSSLELGDSALYFCASSPQELSYGYTFGSGTRLTVV.

This clonotype was detected only a few times. J is TRBJ2-7 and V is TRBV9; 14 bases line up with TRBD2. Germline V gene data show CDR1 as SGDLS and CDR2 as YYNGEE. The V segment lost 2 bases and the J segment 4 bases; nucleotides outside the gene matches: 2. This CDR3 has 15 amino acids. CDR3 nucleotide sequence: TGTGCCAGCAGCGTTGGGACTAGCGGGAGTTACGAGCAGTACTTC. It specifies CASSVGTSGSYEQYF.

This clonotype was observed at least ten times. The rearrangement links TRBV3-1 to TRBJ1-6; D gene ambiguous. V was pared by 4 bases and J by 7 bases, with 5 bases between. CDR3 length: 12 amino acids. Germline assignment: CDR1 LGHDT and CDR2 YNNKEL (reference sequence). The CDR3 protein is CASSRNNSPLHF. The CDR3 nucleotides read TGTGCCAGCAGCCGCAACAATTCACCCCTCCACTTT.

The sample holds a few counts of this clonotype. The CDR3 DNA follows: TGTGCCAGCAGCTTAGCAGGGAGTGGCTACACCTTC. Translation gives CASSLAGSGYTF. The genes are TRBV7-9 and TRBJ1-2; the D is unclear. Looked up from germline, CDR1 is SEHNR and CDR2 is FQNEAQ (reference sequence). Trimming removed 0 bases at V and 7 bases at J, with 6 bases between. The CDR3 has 12 residues.

This clonotype came up a few times. The chain couples TRBV5-5 to TRBJ2-5; D may correspond to TRBD1 or TRBD2 (6 bases each). The germline gives CDR1 SGHKS, CDR2 YYEKEE (reference sequence). Between the trimmed V and J ends, which lost 0 bases and 4 bases, there was a span of 16 bases. The CDR3 covers 16 residues. The CDR3 loop is CASSLVGGEWAETQYF. The CDR3 coding sequence is TGTGCCAGCAGCTTGGTGGGGGGCGAGTGGGCAGAGACCCAGTACTTC.

This clonotype has a count of ten or more. The chain uses TRBV7-9 and TRBJ2-5; no firm D call. The CDR3 has 16 amino acids. CDR1 SEHNR and CDR2 FQNEAQ come from the germline V gene (reference sequence). Trimming took 2 bases from V and 9 from J, leaving 22 bases between them. CDR3 loop: CASSLNPVVGSQAQYF. The DNA of the CDR3 is TGTGCCAGCAGCTTAAATCCCGTAGTAGGATCGCAGGCCCAGTACTTC.

The gene calls are TRBV5-6 and TRBJ2-7; 14 bases line up with TRBD2. With 3 bases clipped from V and 3 bases from J, the junction kept 11 bases outside the gene matches. This CDR3 spans 18 amino acids. Looked up from germline, CDR1 is SGHDT and CDR2 is YYEEEE. The CDR3 DNA is TGTGCCAGCAGCTCCCGGACTAGCGGGAGGCCAAGCCGCTACGAGCAGTACTTC. Translation: CASSSRTSGRPSRYEQYF. Full variable domain (remainder filled in from reference TRBV5-6 and TRBJ2-7): DAGVTQSPTHLIKTRGQQVTLRCSPKSGHDTVSWYQQALGQGPQFIFQYYEEEERQRGNFPDRFSGHQFPNYSSELNVNALLLGDSALYLCASSSRTSGRPSRYEQYFGPGTRLTVT.

The rearrangement uses TRBV29-1 and TRBJ2-5; no firm D call. Germline values: CDR1 SQVTM, CDR2 ANQGSEA. The CDR3 totals 13 residues. Trimming removed 3 bases at V and 10 bases at J, with 18 bases between. This CDR3 is CSVDSSRLGSQYF. Written as DNA, the CDR3 is TGCAGCGTTGATTCCAGCCGGCTGGGTAGCCAGTACTTC.

This clonotype occurred a few times. The rearrangement uses TRBV15 and TRBJ2-1, with 9 bases matching TRBD2. With V trimmed by 0 bases and J by 5 bases, 2 bases remained unmatched. The CDR3 extends over 15 amino acids. Germline lookup yields CDR1 LNHNV and CDR2 YYDKDF (reference sequence). The CDR3 sequence: CATSRELAGHNEQFF. CDR3 nucleotides: TGTGCCACCAGCAGAGAACTAGCGGGCCACAATGAGCAGTTCTTC.

In this sample, this clonotype turned up a few times. This chain connects TRBV2 to TRBJ1-5; 8 nucleotides align to TRBD1. The V gene end was trimmed by 8 bases and the J gene end by 6 bases; junction bases not matched to a gene: 6. Germline V gives CDR1 SNHLY, CDR2 FYNNEI. The CDR3 runs to 13 residues. The CDR3 bases are TGTGCCAGCGGAAGACAGGGGATTCAGCCCCAGCATTTT. Its protein product is CASGRQGIQPQHF.

The rearrangement links TRBV21-1 to TRBJ1-1; the listed D gene, TRBD1, was not tested against the DNA. TRBV21-1 is a pseudogene segment. The CDR3 runs to 12 residues. The DNA of the CDR3 is TGTGCCACCCTGGGTGGGGGGCCTGAAGCTTTCTTT. Translated: CATLGGGPEAFF.

This clonotype has at least ten counts. This sequence joins TRBV7-9 and TRBJ2-7; TRBD2 matches 7 bases. Trimming cost V 5 bases and J 2 bases; bases outside gene matches: 9. CDR1 and CDR2 (germline): SEHNR, FQNEAQ (reference sequence). There are 15 residues in the CDR3. The CDR3 protein is CASSPMAGVAYEQYF. DNA of the CDR3: TGTGCCAGCAGCCCCATGGCGGGAGTAGCCTACGAGCAGTACTTC.

Only a few counts were recorded for this clonotype. The chain carries TRBV29-1 and TRBJ2-1; unclear D gene. V lost 1 base, J lost 8 bases, and 6 bases lay in between. The germline CDR1 and CDR2 sequences are SQVTM and ANQGSEA. The CDR3 runs 11 residues. For the CDR3, the DNA is TGCAGCGTTGAAGCTCGGGATGAGCAGTTCTTC. This gives the protein CSVEARDEQFF.

The chain couples TRBV4-3 to TRBJ2-7; D possibly corresponds to TRBD1 (6 bases). Germline CDR1 is LGHNA and CDR2 is YSLEER. The CDR3 extends over 14 amino acids. V lost 3 bases and J lost 5, with 14 bases in between. As DNA, the CDR3 is TGCGCCAGCAGCCATAGGGTCAGGGGTGACGAGCAGTACTTC. Residues: CASSHRVRGDEQYF.

The V and J genes are TRBV7-2 and TRBJ2-1, with unresolved D. The CDR3 covers 14 residues. Germline V lookup: CDR1 SGHTA, CDR2 FQGNSA. The V end was cut by 2 bases, the J end by 0 bases, with 5 bases between. The CDR3 bases are TGTGCCAGCAGCTTAAAATTCTCCTACAATGAGCAGTTCTTC. Amino acid sequence: CASSLKFSYNEQFF.

This clonotype was detected a few times. The V gene is TRBV7-8, the J gene TRBJ2-1, with 7 bases that match TRBD2. CDR1 and CDR2 (germline): SGHVS, FQNEAQ. CDR3 length: 17 residues. Trimming at V came to 2 bases and at J to 4 bases, leaving 11 bases not matched to a gene. CDR3 loop: CASSLMAGAAGYNEQFF. CDR3 sequence (DNA): TGTGCCAGCAGCTTAATGGCGGGAGCCGCGGGGTACAATGAGCAGTTCTTC.

The rearrangement joins TRBV10-2 to TRBJ2-3; 7 bases map to TRBD2. The CDR3 loop spans 15 amino acids. V shed 5 bases, J shed 8 bases, and the junction held 13 bases outside the gene matches. Germline-derived CDR1 and CDR2 are WSHSY and SAAADI. The CDR3 sequence is CASSSTGFQRGTQYF. In DNA form, the CDR3 reads TGCGCCAGCAGTTCCACAGGTTTCCAGCGGGGTACGCAGTATTTT.

The chain links TRBV20-1 to TRBJ2-3; D is unresolved. V shed 6 bases and J shed 1 base, with 17 bases lying between them. This CDR3 is built from 15 residues. Germline assignment: CDR1 DFQATT and CDR2 SNEGSKA (reference sequence). Here the CDR3 reads CSAQEANWGTDTQYF. The CDR3 coding sequence is TGCAGTGCCCAAGAGGCTAACTGGGGCACAGATACGCAGTATTTT.

The chain has TRBV5-1 and TRBJ2-3, with 7 nucleotides matching TRBD2. J gave up 3 bases and V 1 base, and 8 bases lay outside the gene matches. The CDR3 spans 16 residues. Germline V lookup: CDR1 SGHRS, CDR2 YFSETQ. CDR3 amino acids: CASSLRSGVATDTQYF. The CDR3 DNA is TGCGCCAGCAGCTTGAGAAGCGGGGTGGCGACAGATACGCAGTATTTT.

This clonotype appeared a few times. The V gene is TRBV3-1, the J gene TRBJ2-7, with D possibly being TRBD2 (6 bases). The CDR3 length is 13 residues. Germline V gives CDR1 LGHDT, CDR2 YNNKEL (reference sequence). The V gene lost 6 bases and the J gene lost 0 bases, with 9 bases spanning the gap. In nucleotides, the CDR3 is TGTGCCAGCAGTTTAGCGGACTCCTACGAGCAGTACTTC. Translation gives CASSLADSYEQYF.

This clonotype was seen a handful of times. The CDR3 sequence is CASSDPRTRQPQHF. The CDR3 bases are TGTGCCAGCAGTGACCCTCGGACACGACAGCCCCAGCATTTT. The rearrangement joins TRBV2 to TRBJ1-5, with D tentatively TRBD1 (5 bases). Trimming shortened V by 3 bases and J by 7 bases, and 13 bases separated the two germline ends. The CDR3 runs 14 residues. Looked up from germline, CDR1 is SNHLY and CDR2 is FYNNEI.

This clonotype showed up just a few times. The V gene is TRBV12-3 or TRBV12-4, the J gene TRBJ2-2; TRBD1 matches at 11 bases. The CDR3 extends over 16 amino acids. The V segment lost 5 bases and the J segment 5 bases; nucleotides outside the gene matches: 7. In DNA form, the CDR3 reads TGTGCCAGCAGTCTGGGACAGGGGGTACTAACCGGGGAGCTGTTTTTT. Translation: CASSLGQGVLTGELFF.

This clonotype was seen more than once but under ten times. The rearrangement uses TRBV11-2 and TRBJ2-2, with D uncertain. This CDR3 comprises 15 residues. CDR1 is SGHAT and CDR2 is FQNNGV in the germline V gene. Trimming cost V 0 bases and J 3 bases, with 8 bases left between them. This chain's CDR3 is CASSLERTHTGELFF. The DNA for the CDR3 is TGTGCCAGCAGCTTAGAGCGGACGCACACCGGGGAGCTGTTTTTT.

This clonotype was counted a few times. The chain combines TRBV18 with TRBJ2-1; 11 bases fit TRBD2. Trimming took 1 base from V and 6 from J; bases not matched to a gene: 8. The CDR3 loop spans 17 amino acids. Germline V gene lookup returns CDR1 KGHSH and CDR2 LQKENI. The CDR3 sequence is CASSPRVLSGGANEQFF. The CDR3, as DNA: TGTGCCAGCTCACCACGCGTACTTAGCGGGGGGGCCAATGAGCAGTTCTTC. The complete variable domain, with remaining parts taken from reference TRBV18 and TRBJ2-1, reads NAGVMQNPRHLVRRRGQEARLRCSPMKGHSHVYWYRQLPEEGLKFMVYLQKENIIDESGMPKERFSAEFPKEGPSILRIQQVVRGDSAAYFCASSPRVLSGGANEQFFGPGTRLTVL.

The chain carries TRBV12-3 or TRBV12-4 and TRBJ1-4; D is perhaps TRBD1 (6 bases). The length of the CDR3 is 14 residues. Trimming shortened V by 6 bases and J by 7 bases, and 15 bases separated the two germline ends. Here the CDR3 DNA reads TGTGCCAGCAGACCCCTGGGGGCAGGTGAAAAACTGTTTTTT. Translated: CASRPLGAGEKLFF.

This chain connects TRBV7-2 to TRBJ2-7; TRBD2 aligns across 9 bases. Germline CDR1 and CDR2: SGHTA and FQGNSA. CDR3 length equals 15 residues. With V trimmed by 6 bases and J by 3 bases, 9 bases remained unmatched. The CDR3 loop reads CASRGGTSKRYEQYF. The CDR3, as DNA: TGTGCCAGCAGGGGAGGGACTAGCAAACGCTACGAGCAGTACTTC.

This clonotype was found many times. The chain is built from TRBV6-5 and TRBJ1-1; TRBD1 matches at 7 bases. The CDR3 covers 16 residues. CDR1 is MNHEY, CDR2 SVGAGI, per germline. The V segment lost 7 bases and the J segment 1 base; nucleotides outside the gene matches: 12. The DNA for the CDR3 is TGTGCCAGCATTTCCCCGCCGGGACAGAAGAACACTGAAGCTTTCTTT. It yields the protein CASISPPGQKNTEAFF.